Each of the 10 T cell receptor beta chains below was sequenced from the same sample in a study of neurological immune-mediated disorders. TCRdb ran MiXCR on the 5' RACE reads and lists one entry per CDR3 protein. The sample lists over 60,000 distinct CDR3 sequences, less than 5.5% occurring once. The material sequenced was PBMCs. The receptors come from a woman between 25 and 40 years old with multiple sclerosis.

The genes are TRBV20-1 and TRBJ2-7; tentatively, D is TRBD2 (5 bases). The germline V and J ends were trimmed by 8 bases and 6 bases, with 20 bases remaining between them. From germline, CDR1 is DFQATT and CDR2 SNEGSKA (reference sequence). The CDR3 consists of 13 residues. DNA for the CDR3: TGCAGTACAACTAGGGCTCAGTCTGGCGAGCAGTACTTC. Its protein product is CSTTRAQSGEQYF.

The gene calls are TRBV12-3 or TRBV12-4 and TRBJ1-3; 7 nucleotides agree with TRBD1. The V gene end was trimmed by 11 bases and the J gene end by 12 bases; junction bases not matched to a gene: 19. This CDR3 contains 14 residues. CDR3 sequence (DNA): TGTGCCGGGGGGCCGACGGGACAGAGAAAAAACATATATTTT. Residues: CAGGPTGQRKNIYF.

This clonotype came up many times. The gene calls are TRBV29-1 and TRBJ2-1; no clear D. The germline V gene has CDR1 SQVTM and CDR2 ANQGSEA. Trimming removed 7 bases at V and 4 bases at J, with 20 bases between. The CDR3 length is 15 residues. In DNA form, the CDR3 reads TGCAGCGCTTCACAAGCCCTGCTTTCTTACAATGAGCAGTTCTTC. As protein: CSASQALLSYNEQFF.

This clonotype was detected ten times or more. The genes are TRBV12-3 or TRBV12-4 and TRBJ2-1; 9 nucleotides line up with TRBD1. This CDR3 has 16 residues. Germline trimming cut 3 bases from V and 7 bases from J; bases unmatched to any gene: 10. CDR3 in amino acids: CASSFITGQGWNEQFF. The CDR3 coding sequence is TGTGCCAGCAGTTTTATCACCGGACAGGGGTGGAATGAGCAGTTCTTC.

A few counts support this clonotype. V and J are TRBV3-1 and TRBJ2-1, with 9 bases identical to TRBD1. Germline assignment: CDR1 LGHDT and CDR2 YNNKEL (reference sequence). The CDR3 consists of 12 residues. J gave up 13 bases and V 4 bases, and 5 bases lay outside the gene matches. In DNA, the CDR3 is TGTGCCAGCAGCCTCGGGACAGGGAGACAGTTCTTC. Translating gives CASSLGTGRQFF.

This clonotype was seen a few times. V is TRBV5-1 and J is TRBJ1-2; D is uncertain. This CDR3 is built from 14 residues. V was pared by 5 bases and J by 4 bases, with 15 bases between. Germline-derived CDR1 and CDR2 are SGHRS and YFSETQ. In DNA, the CDR3 is TGCGCCAGCAGTAGTACCCTATTAGCCTATGGCTACACCTTC. Translation: CASSSTLLAYGYTF.

This clonotype appeared many times. This chain joins TRBV10-2 and TRBJ1-5; D gene ambiguous. Per the germline V gene, CDR1 is WSHSY and CDR2 is SAAADI. CDR3 length: 13 residues. The CDR3 reads CPFRSLRNQPQHF. The CDR3 region has the DNA TGCCCCTTCAGGAGCCTCCGCAATCAGCCCCAGCATTTT.

This clonotype was recorded at least ten times. The chain uses TRBV12-3 or TRBV12-4 and TRBJ2-6, with TRBD1 as a possible D gene (5 bases). The V gene lost 4 bases and the J gene lost 3 bases, with 7 bases spanning the gap. This CDR3 contains 14 residues. The CDR3, as DNA: TGTGCCAGCAGTTCTCAGGGTGGGGCCAACGTCCTGACTTTC. Encoded protein: CASSSQGGANVLTF.

There are many counts of this clonotype. The chain uses TRBV12-3 or TRBV12-4 and TRBJ2-1; no reliable D call. V gave up 8 bases and J gave up 2 bases, with 13 bases separating them. The CDR3 runs 14 residues. CDR3 amino acids: CASGPGSPYNEQFF. The CDR3 DNA reads as TGTGCCAGCGGTCCCGGGTCTCCCTACAATGAGCAGTTCTTC.

The table lists this clonotype with a few counts. V usage is TRBV5-1 and J usage is TRBJ2-5; 9 bases are shared with TRBD1. CDR1 is SGHRS and CDR2 is YFSETQ in the germline V gene. After removal of 0 bases from V and 2 bases from J, the junction contained 2 bases not matched to a gene. CDR3 length equals 15 residues. For the CDR3, the DNA is TGCGCCAGCAGCTTGGCCGGACAGGGGCAAGAGACCCAGTACTTC. Its protein is CASSLAGQGQETQYF.